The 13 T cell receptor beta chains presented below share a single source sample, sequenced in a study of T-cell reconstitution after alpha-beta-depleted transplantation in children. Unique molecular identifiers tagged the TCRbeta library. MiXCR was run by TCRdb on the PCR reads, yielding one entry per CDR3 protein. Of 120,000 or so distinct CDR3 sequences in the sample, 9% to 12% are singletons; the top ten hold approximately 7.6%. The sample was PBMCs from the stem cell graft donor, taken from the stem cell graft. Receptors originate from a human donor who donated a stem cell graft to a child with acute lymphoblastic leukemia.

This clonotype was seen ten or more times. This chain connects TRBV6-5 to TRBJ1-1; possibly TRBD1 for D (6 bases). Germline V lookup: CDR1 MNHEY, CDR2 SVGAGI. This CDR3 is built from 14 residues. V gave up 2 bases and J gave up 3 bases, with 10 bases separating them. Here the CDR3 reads CASSYKGGYTEAFF. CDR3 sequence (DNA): TGTGCCAGCAGTTACAAGGGGGGGTACACTGAAGCTTTCTTT.

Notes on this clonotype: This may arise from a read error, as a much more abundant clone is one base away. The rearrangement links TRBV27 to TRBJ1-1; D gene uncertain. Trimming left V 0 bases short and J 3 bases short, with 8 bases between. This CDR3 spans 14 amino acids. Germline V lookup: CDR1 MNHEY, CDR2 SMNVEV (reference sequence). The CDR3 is CASSLSPWYTEAFF. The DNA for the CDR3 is TGTGCCAGCAGTTTATCCCCCTGGTACACTGAAGCTTTCTTT.

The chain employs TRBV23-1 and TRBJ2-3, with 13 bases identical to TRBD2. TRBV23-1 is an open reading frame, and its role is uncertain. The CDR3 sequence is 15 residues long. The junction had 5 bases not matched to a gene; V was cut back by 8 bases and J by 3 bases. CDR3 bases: TGCGCCAGCGCCTCGGGACTAGCGGGGACAGATACGCAGTATTTT. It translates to CASASGLAGTDTQYF.

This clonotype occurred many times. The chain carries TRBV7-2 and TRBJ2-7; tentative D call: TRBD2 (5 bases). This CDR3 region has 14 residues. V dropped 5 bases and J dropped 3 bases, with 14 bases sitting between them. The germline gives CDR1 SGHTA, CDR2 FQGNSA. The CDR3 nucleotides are TGTGCCAGCAGCCGGCCGGGAAAAAACTACGAGCAGTACTTC. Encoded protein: CASSRPGKNYEQYF.

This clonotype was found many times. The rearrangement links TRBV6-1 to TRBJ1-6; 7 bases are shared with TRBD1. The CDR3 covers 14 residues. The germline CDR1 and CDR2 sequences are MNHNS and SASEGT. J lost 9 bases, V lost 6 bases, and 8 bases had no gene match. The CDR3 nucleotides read TGTGCCAGCAGACAGACAGGGCGAGTTTCACCCCTCCACTTT. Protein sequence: CASRQTGRVSPLHF.

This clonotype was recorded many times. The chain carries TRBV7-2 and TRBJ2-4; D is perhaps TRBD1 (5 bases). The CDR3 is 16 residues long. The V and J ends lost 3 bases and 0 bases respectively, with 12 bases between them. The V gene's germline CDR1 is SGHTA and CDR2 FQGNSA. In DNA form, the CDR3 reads TGTGCCAGCAGCTTTAGGGGAATGGGAGCCAAAAACATTCAGTACTTC. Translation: CASSFRGMGAKNIQYF.

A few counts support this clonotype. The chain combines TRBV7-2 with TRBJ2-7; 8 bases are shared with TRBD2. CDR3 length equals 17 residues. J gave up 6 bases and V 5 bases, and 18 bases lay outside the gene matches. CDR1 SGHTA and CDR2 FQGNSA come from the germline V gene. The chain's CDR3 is CASSLRRGGSTSGEQYF. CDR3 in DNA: TGTGCCAGCAGCCTCCGACGGGGGGGGTCGACCTCGGGCGAGCAGTACTTC.

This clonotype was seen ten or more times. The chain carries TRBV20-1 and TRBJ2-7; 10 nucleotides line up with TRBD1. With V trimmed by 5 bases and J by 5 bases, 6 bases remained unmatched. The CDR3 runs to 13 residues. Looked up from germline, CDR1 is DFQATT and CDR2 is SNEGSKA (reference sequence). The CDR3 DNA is TGCAGTGCTCCGGGACAGGGGTCCCACGAGCAGTACTTC. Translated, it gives CSAPGQGSHEQYF.

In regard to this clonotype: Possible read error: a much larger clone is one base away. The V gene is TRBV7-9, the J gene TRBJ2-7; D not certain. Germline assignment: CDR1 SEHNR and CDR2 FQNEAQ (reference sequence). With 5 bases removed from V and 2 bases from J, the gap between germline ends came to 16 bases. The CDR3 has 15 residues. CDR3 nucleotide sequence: TGTGCCAGCAGCAAGCCCGCGACCGCCGCCTACGAGCAGTACTTC. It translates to CASSKPATAAYEQYF.

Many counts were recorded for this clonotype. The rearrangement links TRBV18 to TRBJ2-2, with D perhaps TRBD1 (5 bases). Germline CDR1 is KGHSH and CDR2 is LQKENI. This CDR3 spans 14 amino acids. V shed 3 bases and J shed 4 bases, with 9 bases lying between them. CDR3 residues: CASSPDSITGELFF. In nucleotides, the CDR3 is TGTGCCAGCTCACCCGACAGTATCACCGGGGAGCTGTTTTTT.

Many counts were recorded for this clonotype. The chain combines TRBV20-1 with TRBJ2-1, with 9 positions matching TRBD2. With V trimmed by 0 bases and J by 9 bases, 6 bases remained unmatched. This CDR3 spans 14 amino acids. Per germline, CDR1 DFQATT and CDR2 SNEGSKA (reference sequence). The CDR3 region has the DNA TGCAGTGCTAGAGATCTGGGACTAGCTGGTGAGCAGTTCTTC. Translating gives CSARDLGLAGEQFF.

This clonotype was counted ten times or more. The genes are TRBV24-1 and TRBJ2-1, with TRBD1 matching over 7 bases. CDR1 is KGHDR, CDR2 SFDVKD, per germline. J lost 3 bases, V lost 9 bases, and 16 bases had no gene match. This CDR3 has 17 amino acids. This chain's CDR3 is CATGDRKPGGNYNEQFF. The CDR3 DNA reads TGTGCCACCGGAGATCGGAAGCCAGGGGGTAACTACAATGAGCAGTTCTTC.

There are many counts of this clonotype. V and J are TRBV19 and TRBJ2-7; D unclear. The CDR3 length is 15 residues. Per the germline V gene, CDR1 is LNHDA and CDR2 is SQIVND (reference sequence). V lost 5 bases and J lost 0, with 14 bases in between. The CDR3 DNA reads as TGTGCCAGTAGTCTAGGGCAGGAAGTCTCCTACGAGCAGTACTTC. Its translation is CASSLGQEVSYEQYF. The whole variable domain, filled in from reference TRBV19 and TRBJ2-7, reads DGGITQSPKYLFRKEGQNVTLSCEQNLNHDAMYWYRQDPGQGLRLIYYSQIVNDFQKGDIAEGYSVSREKKESFPLTVTSAQKNPTAFYLCASSLGQEVSYEQYFGPGTRLTVT.